The 13 T cell receptor beta chains below come from one sample, sequenced in a study of T cell changes during pregnancy in multiple sclerosis. Produced via immunoSEQ multiplex PCR; TCRdb's table is partial and in-frame only. The sample has approximately 100,000 clones, over 85% seen once; the top ten hold approximately 1.2%. The specimen was peripheral blood, collected in the second trimester of pregnancy. The source of these receptors is a female donor with multiple sclerosis, enrolled in a pregnancy study.

The CDR3 loop is CAWTSGGLDTQYF. DNA of the CDR3: TGTGCCTGGACTAGCGGGGGGTTAGATACGCAGTATTTT. This chain uses TRBV30 with TRBJ2-3; 11 positions match TRBD2. CDR1 and CDR2 (germline): GTSNPN, SVGIG (reference sequence). CDR3 length: 13 amino acids. V shed 4 bases and J 5 bases; nucleotides not matched to a gene: 2.

This chain joins TRBV30 and TRBJ1-1, with 9 bases fitting TRBD1. V lost 3 bases and J lost 5; bases outside the gene matches: 4. Germline-derived CDR1 and CDR2 are GTSNPN and SVGIG (reference sequence). This CDR3 has 13 residues. The CDR3 is CAWRGDRGTEAFF. CDR3 nucleotides: TGTGCCTGGAGAGGAGACAGGGGGACTGAAGCTTTCTTT.

The chain carries TRBV11-2 and TRBJ2-1, with 8 bases aligning to TRBD2. This CDR3 spans 17 amino acids. The V segment lost 1 base and the J segment 1 base; nucleotides outside the gene matches: 6. Germline loops: CDR1 SGHAT, CDR2 FQNNGV. For the CDR3, the DNA is TGTGCCAGCAGCTTAGTGACGGGACTAGTATCCTACAATGAGCAGTTCTTC. It encodes CASSLVTGLVSYNEQFF.

The chain couples TRBV29-1 to TRBJ2-1; perhaps TRBD1 as D (6 bases). CDR3 length: 18 residues. V was cut by 0 bases and J by 7 bases, with 25 bases left in between. Germline loops: CDR1 SQVTM, CDR2 ANQGSEA. For the CDR3, the DNA is TGCAGCGTTGAAGATCCCCTTTTCCGGGACACCTTTCGGAATGAGCAGTTCTTC. It encodes CSVEDPLFRDTFRNEQFF.

The J gene is TRBJ1-6, the V gene TRBV5-1; 7 bases are shared with TRBD1. V lost 4 bases, J lost 7 bases, and 11 bases stayed unmatched. This CDR3 has 16 amino acids. Germline V gene sequence: CDR1 SGHRS, CDR2 YFSETQ. DNA of the CDR3: TGCGCCAGCAGCAGAGATTCCGGGACAGAGAATTCACCCCTCCACTTT. It codes for CASSRDSGTENSPLHF.

The chain carries TRBV11-2 and TRBJ2-2, with D tentatively TRBD2 (6 bases). The germline V gene has CDR1 SGHAT and CDR2 FQNNGV. Trimming cost V 1 base and J 6 bases, with 12 bases left between them. This CDR3 has 15 amino acids. Here the CDR3 DNA reads TGTGCCAGCAGCTTAGCGGGAGTTACTGCCGGGGAGCTGTTTTTT. Its translation is CASSLAGVTAGELFF.

The J gene is TRBJ1-2, the V gene TRBV9, with TRBD1 matching over 8 bases. Trimming took 4 bases from V and 10 from J; bases not matched to a gene: 12. Germline V gene sequence: CDR1 SGDLS, CDR2 YYNGEE. The CDR3 contains 14 residues. Here the CDR3 reads CASSSTPGQVTYTF. CDR3 coding DNA: TGTGCCAGCAGCTCAACTCCGGGACAGGTTACCTACACCTTC.

This clone was picked up one time. The chain employs TRBV6-1 and TRBJ1-2; D uncertain. The germline V gene has CDR1 MNHNS and CDR2 SASEGT. The V and J ends lost 5 bases and 5 bases respectively, with 6 bases between them. The CDR3 has 11 residues. CDR3 sequence (DNA): TGTGCCAGCAGTACAATTTATGGCTACACCTTC. This gives the protein CASSTIYGYTF.

The chain combines TRBV15 with TRBJ1-1, with 8 bases fitting TRBD1. This CDR3 has 15 amino acids. The J segment lost 1 base and the V segment lost 1 base, leaving 2 bases of the junction unmatched. Germline lookup yields CDR1 LNHNV and CDR2 YYDKDF (reference sequence). CDR3 DNA sequence: TGTGCCACCAGCAGAGGGGGGACAGGGAACACTGAAGCTTTCTTT. It translates to CATSRGGTGNTEAFF.

The V and J genes are TRBV6-1 and TRBJ2-7; TRBD1 matches at 10 bases. CDR3 size: 15 residues. The ends lost 2 bases at V and 1 base at J; junction bases unmatched: 2. CDR1 is MNHNS, CDR2 SASEGT, per germline. CDR3 amino acids: CASSEPGQGSYEQYF. The CDR3 DNA is TGTGCCAGCAGTGAACCGGGACAGGGGTCCTACGAGCAGTACTTC.

The chain recombines TRBV6-5 with TRBJ1-1, with a tentative D call TRBD1 (5 bases). The CDR3 is 14 residues long. Trimming pared 6 bases from V and 1 base from J, leaving 12 bases between. Germline V gives CDR1 MNHEY, CDR2 SVGAGI. CDR3 protein: CASSLQAWNTEAFF. As DNA, the CDR3 is TGTGCCAGCAGCTTACAGGCGTGGAACACTGAAGCTTTCTTT.

The V call is TRBV6-6, the J call TRBJ1-4; 8 bases agree with TRBD1. V lost 6 bases and J lost 10; bases outside the gene matches: 13. There are 15 residues in the CDR3. Germline CDR1 reads MNHNY; CDR2 reads SVGAGI (reference sequence). Here the CDR3 reads CASRFSDRGTGKLFF. The CDR3 DNA is TGTGCCAGCAGGTTTTCAGACAGGGGAACCGGAAAACTGTTTTTT.

The chain couples TRBV2 to TRBJ1-4, with 10 bases lining up with TRBD1. V shed 7 bases, J shed 5 bases, and the junction held 1 base outside the gene matches. The germline CDR1 and CDR2 sequences are SNHLY and FYNNEI. The CDR3 is 13 residues long. The CDR3 nucleotides are TGTGCCAGCAAGGGACAGGGGAATGAAAAACTGTTTTTT. Translation gives CASKGQGNEKLFF.